What follows is one T cell receptor beta chain and its context. Its target is not known. These data originate in a study of cytomegalovirus exposure and HLA in healthy donors. Study findings and constraints: Cytomegalovirus association was assigned to 150 to 200 TCR beta chains. A prior analysis recorded that most TCR beta V segments were productive about 90% or about 30% of the time.

V lost 0 bases and J lost 1; bases outside the gene matches: 3. CDR3 length: 17 residues. Germline CDR1 SGHRS, CDR2 YFSETQ. PCR used 60 Vbeta primers and 13 Jbeta primers. Only in-frame clones appear in the TCRdb table, and some are missing; sequencing was by immunoSEQ multiplex PCR. The sample records some 170,000 clones, roughly two thirds being singletons. The chain recombines TRBV5-1 with TRBJ2-1; 11 nucleotides align to TRBD2. This sequence originates from a woman between 25 and 40 years old in good health and CMV-seronegative. Sequencing was carried out using PBMCs. CDR3 region: CASSLETSGNSYNEQFF. CDR3 sequence (DNA): TGCGCCAGCAGCTTGGAGACTAGCGGGAATTCCTACAATGAGCAGTTCTTC.